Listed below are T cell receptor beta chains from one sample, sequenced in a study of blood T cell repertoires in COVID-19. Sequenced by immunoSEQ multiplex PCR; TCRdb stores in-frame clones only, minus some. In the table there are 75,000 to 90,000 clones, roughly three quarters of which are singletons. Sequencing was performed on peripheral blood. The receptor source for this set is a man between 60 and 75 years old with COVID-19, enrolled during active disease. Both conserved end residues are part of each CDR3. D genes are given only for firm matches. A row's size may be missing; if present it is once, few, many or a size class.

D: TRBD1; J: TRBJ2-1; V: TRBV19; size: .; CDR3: CASSINTGGVRAAGEQFF; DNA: TGTGCCAGTAGTATTAACACAGGGGGCGTTAGGGCCGCCGGTGAGCAGTTCTTC
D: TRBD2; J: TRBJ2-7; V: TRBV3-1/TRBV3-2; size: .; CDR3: CASSFSGSLEQYF; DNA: TGTGCCAGCAGCTTTAGCGGGAGCTTAGAGCAGTACTTC
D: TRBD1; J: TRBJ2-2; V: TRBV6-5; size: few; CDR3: CASSWGQGTGELFF; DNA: TGTGCCAGCAGTTGGGGACAGGGAACCGGGGAGCTGTTTTTT
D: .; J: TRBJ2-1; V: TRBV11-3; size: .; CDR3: CASSLLGRDNNEQFF; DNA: TGTGCCAGCAGCCTCCTAGGGAGGGACAACAATGAGCAGTTCTTC
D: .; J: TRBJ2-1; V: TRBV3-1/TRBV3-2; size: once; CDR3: CASSQGAASSYNEQFF; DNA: TGTGCCAGCAGCCAAGGTGCGGCAAGCTCCTACAATGAGCAGTTCTTC
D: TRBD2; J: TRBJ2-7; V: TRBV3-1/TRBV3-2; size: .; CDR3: CASSPPGRRDEQYF; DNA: TGTGCCAGCAGCCCACCCGGGAGGCGGGACGAGCAGTACTTC
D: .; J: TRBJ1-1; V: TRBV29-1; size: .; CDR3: CSVGHLNTEAFF; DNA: TGCAGCGTTGGCCACTTGAACACTGAAGCTTTCTTT
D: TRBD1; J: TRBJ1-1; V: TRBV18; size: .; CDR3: CASLFTGGRTEAFF; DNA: TGTGCCAGCTTATTCACAGGGGGACGAACTGAAGCTTTCTTT
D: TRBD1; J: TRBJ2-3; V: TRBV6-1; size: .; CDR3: CASSEARGQGRSRTDTQYF; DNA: TGTGCCAGCAGTGAAGCGCGGGGACAGGGAAGGAGCCGCACAGATACGCAGTATTTT
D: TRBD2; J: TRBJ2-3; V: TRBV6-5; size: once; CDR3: CASSYSSSGDTQYF; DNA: TGTGCCAGCAGTTACTCGAGTAGCGGGGATACGCAGTATTTT
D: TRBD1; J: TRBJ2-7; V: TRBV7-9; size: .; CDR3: CASSLGTGVYEQYF; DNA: TGTGCCAGCAGCCTTGGGACAGGGGTTTACGAGCAGTACTTC
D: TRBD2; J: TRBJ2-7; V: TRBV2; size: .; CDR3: CASSFRGEGEQYF; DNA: TGTGCCAGCAGTTTCCGGGGGGAGGGCGAGCAGTACTTC
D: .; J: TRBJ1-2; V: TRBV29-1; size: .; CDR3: CSVPATGRNYGYTF; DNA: TGCAGCGTACCCGCAACGGGTCGTAACTATGGCTACACCTTC
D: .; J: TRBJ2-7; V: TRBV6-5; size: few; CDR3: CASSKDWEQYF; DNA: TGTGCCAGCAGCAAAGACTGGGAGCAGTACTTC
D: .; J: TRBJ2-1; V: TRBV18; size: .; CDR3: CASSPSVGQSYNEQFF; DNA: TGTGCCAGCTCACCCTCGGTGGGGCAATCCTACAATGAGCAGTTCTTC
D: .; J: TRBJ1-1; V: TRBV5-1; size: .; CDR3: CASRAKTAPNTEAFF; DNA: TGCGCCAGCAGGGCAAAGACAGCCCCGAACACTGAAGCTTTCTTT
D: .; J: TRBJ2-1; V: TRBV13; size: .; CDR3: CASSLVAGLVGPVYNEQFF; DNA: TGTGCCAGCAGCTTAGTTGCGGGATTAGTGGGACCCGTCTACAATGAGCAGTTCTTC
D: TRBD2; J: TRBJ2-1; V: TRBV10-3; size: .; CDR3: CAISRGGNEQFF; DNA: TGTGCCATCAGTCGGGGGGGAAATGAGCAGTTCTTC
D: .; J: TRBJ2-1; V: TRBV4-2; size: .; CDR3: CASKFYGGGQHEQFF; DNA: TGTGCCAGCAAGTTCTATGGTGGAGGGCAACATGAGCAGTTCTTC
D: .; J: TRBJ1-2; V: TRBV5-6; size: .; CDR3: CASSLTAPYGYTF; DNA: TGTGCCAGCAGCCTCACAGCTCCCTATGGCTACACCTTC
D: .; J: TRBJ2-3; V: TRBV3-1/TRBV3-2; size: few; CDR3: CASSQDRAGTDTQYF; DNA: TGTGCCAGCAGCCAAGACAGGGCGGGCACAGATACGCAGTATTTT
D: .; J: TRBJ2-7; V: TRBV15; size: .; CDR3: CATSRAQAAYEQYF; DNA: TGTGCCACCAGCAGAGCTCAGGCAGCCTACGAGCAGTACTTC
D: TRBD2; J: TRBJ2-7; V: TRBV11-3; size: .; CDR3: CASGSGRAFEQYF; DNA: TGTGCCAGCGGAAGCGGGAGGGCCTTCGAGCAGTACTTC
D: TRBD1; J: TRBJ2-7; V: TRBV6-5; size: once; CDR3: CASSIGQVSSYEQYF; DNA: TGTGCCAGCAGCATTGGACAGGTTAGCTCCTACGAGCAGTACTTC
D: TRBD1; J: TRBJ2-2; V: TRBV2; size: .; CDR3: CASRRDRGVNTGELFF; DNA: TGTGCCAGCAGGCGTGACAGGGGGGTGAACACCGGGGAGCTGTTTTTT
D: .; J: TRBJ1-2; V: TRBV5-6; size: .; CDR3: CASTSGPEFGYTF; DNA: TGTGCCAGCACGAGCGGTCCCGAGTTTGGCTACACCTTC
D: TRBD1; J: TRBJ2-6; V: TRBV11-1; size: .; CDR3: CASSAGTASGANVLTF; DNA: TGTGCCAGCAGCGCCGGGACAGCGTCTGGGGCCAACGTCCTGACTTTC
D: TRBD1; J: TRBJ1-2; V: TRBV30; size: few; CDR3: CAWSVPGQLQNYGYTF; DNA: TGTGCCTGGAGTGTACCGGGACAGTTACAAAACTATGGCTACACCTTC
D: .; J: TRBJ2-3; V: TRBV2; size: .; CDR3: CASRTRTATTDTQYF; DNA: TGTGCCAGCCGGACGCGGACAGCTACGACAGATACGCAGTATTTT
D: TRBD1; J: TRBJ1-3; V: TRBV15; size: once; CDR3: CATSRDLAGGSGNTIYF; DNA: TGTGCCACCAGCAGAGATTTGGCAGGGGGCTCTGGAAACACCATATATTTT
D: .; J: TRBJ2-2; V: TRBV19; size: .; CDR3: CASSMVRERNTGELFF; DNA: TGTGCCAGTAGTATGGTCCGGGAAAGGAACACCGGGGAGCTGTTTTTT
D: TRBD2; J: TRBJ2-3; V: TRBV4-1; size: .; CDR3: CASRGGLANSDTQYF; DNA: TGCGCCAGCAGGGGGGGACTAGCCAATTCGGATACGCAGTATTTT
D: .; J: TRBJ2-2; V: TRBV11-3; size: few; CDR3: CASSLGVAGELFF; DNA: TGTGCCAGCAGCTTAGGAGTTGCCGGGGAGCTGTTTTTT
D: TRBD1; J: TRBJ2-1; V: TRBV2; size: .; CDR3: CASSGGQGQNEQFF; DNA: TGTGCCAGCAGTGGTGGACAGGGGCAAAATGAGCAGTTCTTC
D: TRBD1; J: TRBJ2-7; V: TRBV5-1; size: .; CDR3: CASSPDRAYEQYF; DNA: TGCGCCAGCAGTCCGGACAGGGCCTACGAGCAGTACTTC